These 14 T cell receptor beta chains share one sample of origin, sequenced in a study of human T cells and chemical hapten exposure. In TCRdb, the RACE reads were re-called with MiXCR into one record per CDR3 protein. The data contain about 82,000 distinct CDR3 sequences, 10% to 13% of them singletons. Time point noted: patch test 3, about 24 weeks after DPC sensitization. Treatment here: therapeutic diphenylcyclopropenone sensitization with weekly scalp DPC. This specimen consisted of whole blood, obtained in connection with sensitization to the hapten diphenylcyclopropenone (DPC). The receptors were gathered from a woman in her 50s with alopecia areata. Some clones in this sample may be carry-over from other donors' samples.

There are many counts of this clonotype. The CDR3 DNA reads TGCGCCAGCAGGTGGGGTAGCTATACCGCCAATGAGCAGTTCTTC. The encoded protein is CASRWGSYTANEQFF. The chain employs TRBV5-1 and TRBJ2-1; D is undetermined. V was cut by 5 bases and J by 6 bases, with 18 bases left in between. Germline CDR1 is SGHRS and CDR2 is YFSETQ. This CDR3 is built from 15 residues.

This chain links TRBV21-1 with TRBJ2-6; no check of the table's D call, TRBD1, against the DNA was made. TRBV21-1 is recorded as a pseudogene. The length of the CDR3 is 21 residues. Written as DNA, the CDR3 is TGTGCCAGCAGCAAAACGAGAAAAAAGAGCCCAGGGGTGTCTGGGGCCAACGTCCTGACTTTC. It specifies CASSKTRKKSPGVSGANVLTF.

CDR3 protein: CASSINKGRETQYF. CDR3 coding DNA: TGTGCCAGCTCAATCAACAAGGGCAGGGAGACCCAGTACTTC. The chain recombines TRBV18 with TRBJ2-5, with no clear D. Per germline, CDR1 KGHSH and CDR2 LQKENI. CDR3 length: 14 amino acids. V lost 5 bases to trimming and J lost 5 bases, with 15 bases between them.

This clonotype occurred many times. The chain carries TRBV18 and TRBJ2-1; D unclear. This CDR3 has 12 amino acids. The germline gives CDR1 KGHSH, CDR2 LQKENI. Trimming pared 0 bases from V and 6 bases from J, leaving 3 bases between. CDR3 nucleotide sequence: TGTGCCAGCTCACCACCAGGCAATGAGCAGTTCTTC. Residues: CASSPPGNEQFF. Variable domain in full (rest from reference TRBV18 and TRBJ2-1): NAGVMQNPRHLVRRRGQEARLRCSPMKGHSHVYWYRQLPEEGLKFMVYLQKENIIDESGMPKERFSAEFPKEGPSILRIQQVVRGDSAAYFCASSPPGNEQFFGPGTRLTVL.

CDR3 bases: TGCAGCGCTAGACAGGGGGCGGGAAACACTGAAGCTTTCTTT. Protein: CSARQGAGNTEAFF. The V and J genes are TRBV29-1 and TRBJ1-1; 10 bases agree with TRBD1. This CDR3 contains 14 residues. The germline V gene has CDR1 SQVTM and CDR2 ANQGSEA. J lost 2 bases, V lost 7 bases, and 7 bases had no gene match.

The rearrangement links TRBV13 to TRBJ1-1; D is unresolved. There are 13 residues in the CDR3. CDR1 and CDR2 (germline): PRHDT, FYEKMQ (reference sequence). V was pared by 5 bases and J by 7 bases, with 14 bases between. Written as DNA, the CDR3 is TGTGCCAGCAGCCCTCAGGTTCGACGTGAAGCTTTCTTT. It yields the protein CASSPQVRREAFF.

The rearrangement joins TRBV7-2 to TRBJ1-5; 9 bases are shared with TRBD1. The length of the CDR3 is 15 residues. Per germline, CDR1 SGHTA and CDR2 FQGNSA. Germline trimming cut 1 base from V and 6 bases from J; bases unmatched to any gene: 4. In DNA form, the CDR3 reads TGTGCCAGCAGCTTAGGGACAGGGGCAGCTCAGCCCCAGCATTTT. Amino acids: CASSLGTGAAQPQHF.

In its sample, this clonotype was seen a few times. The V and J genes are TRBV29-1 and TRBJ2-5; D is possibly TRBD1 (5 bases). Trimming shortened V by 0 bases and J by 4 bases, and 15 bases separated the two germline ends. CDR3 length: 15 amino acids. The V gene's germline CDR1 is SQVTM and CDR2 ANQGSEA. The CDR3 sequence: CSVEDLQGWAETQYF. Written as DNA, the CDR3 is TGCAGCGTTGAAGATCTTCAGGGATGGGCAGAGACCCAGTACTTC.

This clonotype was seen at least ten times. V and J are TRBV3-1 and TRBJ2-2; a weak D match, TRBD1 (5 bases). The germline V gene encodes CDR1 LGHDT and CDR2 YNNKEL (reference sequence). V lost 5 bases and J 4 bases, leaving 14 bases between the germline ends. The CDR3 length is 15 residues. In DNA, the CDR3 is TGTGCCAGCAGCTCTGTTCGACAGTCCACCGGGGAGCTGTTTTTT. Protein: CASSSVRQSTGELFF.

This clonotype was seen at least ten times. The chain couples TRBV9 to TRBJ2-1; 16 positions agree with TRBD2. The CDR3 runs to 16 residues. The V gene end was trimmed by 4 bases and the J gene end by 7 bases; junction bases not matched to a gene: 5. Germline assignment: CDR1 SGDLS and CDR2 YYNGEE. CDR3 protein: CASSPGTSGRGNEQFF. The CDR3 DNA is TGTGCCAGCAGCCCAGGGACTAGCGGGAGGGGGAATGAGCAGTTCTTC.

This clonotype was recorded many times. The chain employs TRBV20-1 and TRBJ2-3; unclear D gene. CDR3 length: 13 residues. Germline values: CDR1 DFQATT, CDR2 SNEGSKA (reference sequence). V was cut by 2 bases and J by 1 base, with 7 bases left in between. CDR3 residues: CSARTPGTDTQYF. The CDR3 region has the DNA TGCAGTGCTAGAACGCCCGGCACAGATACGCAGTATTTT.

CDR3 amino acids: CSVRDRKGTDTQYF. The CDR3 DNA reads as TGCAGCGTACGGGACAGGAAGGGGACAGATACGCAGTATTTT. J is TRBJ2-3 and V is TRBV29-1, with 8 positions matching TRBD1. The CDR3 spans 14 residues. V dropped 6 bases and J dropped 3; count of bases not matched to a gene: 8. Germline values: CDR1 SQVTM, CDR2 ANQGSEA.

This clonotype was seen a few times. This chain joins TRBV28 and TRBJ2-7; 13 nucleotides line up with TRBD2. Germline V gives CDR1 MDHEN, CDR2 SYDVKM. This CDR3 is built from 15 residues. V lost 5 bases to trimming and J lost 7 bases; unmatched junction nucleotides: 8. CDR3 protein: CASSPGTSGIWEQYF. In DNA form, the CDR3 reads TGTGCCAGCAGTCCCGGGACTAGCGGGATTTGGGAGCAGTACTTC.

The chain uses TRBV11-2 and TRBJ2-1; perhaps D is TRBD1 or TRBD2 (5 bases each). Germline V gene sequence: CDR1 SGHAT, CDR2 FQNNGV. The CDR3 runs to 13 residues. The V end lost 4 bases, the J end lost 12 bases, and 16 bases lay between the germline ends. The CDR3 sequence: CASSSQRGEGQFF. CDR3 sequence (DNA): TGTGCCAGCAGCTCTCAGCGAGGGGAAGGGCAGTTCTTC.